The next 31 T cell receptor beta chains were all read from a single sample in a study of blood T cell repertoires in COVID-19. Assay: immunoSEQ multiplex PCR; the TCRdb copy retains only in-frame clones and omits some. The sample records about 200,000 clones, approximately 85% being singletons. Sequenced: peripheral blood. Receptor source: a woman at least 80 years old with acute or convalescent COVID-19.

The V and J genes are TRBV7-2 and TRBJ1-5; tentatively, D is TRBD1 (5 bases). Trimming pared 5 bases from V and 0 bases from J, leaving 11 bases between. The V gene's germline CDR1 is SGHTA and CDR2 FQGNSA. This CDR3 has 15 amino acids. Here the CDR3 reads CASSPGLGSNQPQHF. CDR3 coding DNA: TGTGCCAGCAGCCCAGGGCTGGGTAGCAATCAGCCCCAGCATTTT.

The CDR3 nucleotides are TGTGCCAGCTCACAAACGGACAGTAAGTACACTGAAGCTTTCTTT. Its translation: CASSQTDSKYTEAFF. The chain joins TRBV18 to TRBJ1-1; D is perhaps TRBD1 (6 bases). This CDR3 contains 15 residues. Germline V lookup: CDR1 KGHSH, CDR2 LQKENI. Trimming cost V 4 bases and J 3 bases, with 15 bases left between them.

The chain is built from TRBV28 and TRBJ2-5; tentatively, D is TRBD2 (6 bases). The ends were cut back, 8 bases at V and 4 bases at J, with 20 bases in the middle. The CDR3 runs to 15 residues. Germline V gene sequence: CDR1 MDHEN, CDR2 SYDVKM. CDR3 DNA: TGTGCCAGCGGCGGGGTTCCAGGGTCGACAGAGACCCAGTACTTC. Translating it yields CASGGVPGSTETQYF.

V and J are TRBV30 and TRBJ1-3; D is possibly TRBD1 (6 bases). The CDR3 has 13 amino acids. V was cut by 6 bases and J by 8 bases, with 17 bases left in between. Germline-derived CDR1 and CDR2 are GTSNPN and SVGIG (reference sequence). This chain's CDR3 is CACFKIPGDTIYF. The CDR3 nucleotides are TGTGCCTGCTTTAAAATTCCAGGGGACACCATATATTTT.

The genes are TRBV12-3 or TRBV12-4 and TRBJ2-5; no firm D call. V was pared by 7 bases and J by 1 base, with 10 bases between. The CDR3 totals 13 residues. The CDR3 region is CASTRQIQETQYF. CDR3 DNA: TGTGCCAGCACCCGACAAATCCAAGAGACCCAGTACTTC.

The table lists this clone with a few counts. This chain links TRBV5-4 with TRBJ2-1, with D tentatively TRBD2 (6 bases). Trimming pared 2 bases from V and 6 bases from J, leaving 12 bases between. The CDR3 spans 14 residues. Looked up from germline, CDR1 is SGHNT and CDR2 is YYREEE (reference sequence). DNA for the CDR3: TGTGCCAGCAGCTTTAATAGCGGACGCAATGAGCAGTTCTTC. Residues: CASSFNSGRNEQFF.

The chain joins TRBV28 to TRBJ2-7; 9 bases map to TRBD2. CDR3 length: 15 amino acids. Germline assignment: CDR1 MDHEN and CDR2 SYDVKM. The V segment lost 6 bases and the J segment 1 base; nucleotides outside the gene matches: 7. The CDR3 region has the DNA TGTGCCAGCAGCGAGACTAGCGGATTGTCCTACGAGCAGTACTTC. As protein: CASSETSGLSYEQYF.

The chain links TRBV19 to TRBJ2-5; 10 positions match TRBD2. The CDR3 is 15 residues long. V gave up 6 bases and J gave up 5 bases; unmatched junction bases: 9. Germline V gives CDR1 LNHDA, CDR2 SQIVND (reference sequence). The CDR3 sequence is CASRRGLAVDETQYF. The CDR3 coding sequence is TGTGCCAGTAGACGCGGACTAGCGGTAGATGAGACCCAGTACTTC.

The chain is built from TRBV12-1 and TRBJ2-1; the DNA was not used to check the table's D call, TRBD1. TRBV12-1 is termed a pseudogene. This CDR3 has 14 amino acids. The CDR3 protein is CASSLTRDNNEQFF. CDR3 bases: TGTGCCAGCAGCTTGACCCGGGACAACAATGAGCAGTTCTTC.

The chain joins TRBV15 to TRBJ1-1; unclear D gene. The germline V gene has CDR1 LNHNV and CDR2 YYDKDF (reference sequence). The CDR3 runs 16 residues. The V end was cut by 0 bases, the J end by 8 bases, with 19 bases between. The CDR3 region is CATSRDLGRGSKEAFF. DNA of the CDR3: TGTGCCACCAGCAGAGATCTTGGTCGAGGTAGTAAAGAAGCTTTCTTT.

This chain uses TRBV30 with TRBJ1-3; D is perhaps TRBD1 (6 bases). The germline V gene encodes CDR1 GTSNPN and CDR2 SVGIG (reference sequence). CDR3 length equals 15 residues. Trimming left V 1 base short and J 4 bases short, with 14 bases between. CDR3 DNA: TGTGCCTGGAGTGCAGGGGCCGCGGCGGGAAACACCATATATTTT. Translating gives CAWSAGAAAGNTIYF. The variable domain in full, completed from reference TRBV30 and TRBJ1-3, reads SQTIHQWPATLVQPVGSPLSLECTVEGTSNPNLYWYRQAAGRGLQLLFYSVGIGQISSEVPQNLSASRPQDRQFILSSKKLLLSDSGFYLCAWSAGAAAGNTIYFGEGSWLTVV.

The chain is built from TRBV9 and TRBJ2-3; D unresolved. Germline CDR1 is SGDLS and CDR2 is YYNGEE. The CDR3 is 15 residues long. The germline V and J ends were trimmed by 4 bases and 4 bases, with 16 bases remaining between them. CDR3 in DNA: TGTGCCAGCAGCAATAGCCCCCGCCCGCCAGATACGCAGTATTTT. This gives the protein CASSNSPRPPDTQYF.

V usage is TRBV28 and J usage is TRBJ2-7; D is uncertain. The CDR3 extends over 13 amino acids. Germline assignment: CDR1 MDHEN and CDR2 SYDVKM. V lost 5 bases, J lost 6 bases, and 14 bases lay in between. CDR3 nucleotides: TGTGCCAGCAGTCCGAGGCAACTCGGCGAGCAGTACTTC. The encoded protein is CASSPRQLGEQYF.

J is TRBJ1-4 and V is TRBV6-2 or TRBV6-3; the D gene is possibly TRBD1 (6 bases). V lost 6 bases to trimming and J lost 0 bases, with 11 bases between them. This CDR3 is built from 15 residues. Germline CDR1 is MNHEY and CDR2 is SVGEGT. The CDR3 bases are TGTGCCAGCAGCCCGACAGGAACAACTAATGAAAAACTGTTTTTT. Its translation: CASSPTGTTNEKLFF.

DNA for the CDR3: TGTGCCAGCAGCTCCCAAAAGTCCCCCGGTGGAAACACCATATATTTT. Amino acids: CASSSQKSPGGNTIYF. V usage is TRBV9 and J usage is TRBJ1-3, with D unclear. This CDR3 contains 16 residues. Germline V gene sequence: CDR1 SGDLS, CDR2 YYNGEE. V lost 4 bases and J lost 3, with 17 bases in between. Variable domain in full (rest from reference TRBV9 and TRBJ1-3): DSGVTQTPKHLITATGQRVTLRCSPRSGDLSVYWYQQSLDQGLQFLIQYYNGEERAKGNILERFSAQQFPDLHSELNLSSLELGDSALYFCASSSQKSPGGNTIYFGEGSWLTVV.

The rearrangement links TRBV5-1 to TRBJ2-7, with 8 bases aligning to TRBD2. CDR1 SGHRS and CDR2 YFSETQ come from the germline V gene. The CDR3 runs to 13 residues. V lost 0 bases and J lost 4; bases outside the gene matches: 0. The CDR3 sequence is CASSLVAGYEQYF. The CDR3 DNA follows: TGCGCCAGCAGCTTGGTAGCGGGATACGAGCAGTACTTC.

The chain is built from TRBV7-3 and TRBJ1-1, with 8 positions matching TRBD1. The CDR3 length is 16 residues. Germline values: CDR1 SGHTA, CDR2 FQGTGA. J gave up 2 bases and V 2 bases, and 7 bases lay outside the gene matches. The CDR3 nucleotides read TGTGCCAGCAGCTTACAGGGGGCTCGTCAAAACACTGAAGCTTTCTTT. Its protein is CASSLQGARQNTEAFF.

This clone was seen just once. The chain joins TRBV28 to TRBJ1-4; TRBD1 is a possible D gene (6 bases). V lost 8 bases and J lost 6, with 19 bases in between. The CDR3 contains 15 residues. Germline assignment: CDR1 MDHEN and CDR2 SYDVKM. Here the CDR3 DNA reads TGTGCCAGCCTACAGGGAGGGCGTAAAGATGAAAAACTGTTTTTT. Translation: CASLQGGRKDEKLFF.

J is TRBJ2-7 and V is TRBV18; TRBD1 matches 8 bases. The CDR3 is 13 amino acids. CDR1 KGHSH and CDR2 LQKENI come from the germline V gene. The V gene end was trimmed by 3 bases and the J gene end by 6 bases; junction bases not matched to a gene: 4. DNA of the CDR3: TGTGCCAGCTCACCCCAGGGGGCGGGCGAGCAGTACTTC. As protein: CASSPQGAGEQYF.

This rearrangement joins TRBV7-9 to TRBJ2-2, with D possibly TRBD1 on 6 matching bases. The CDR3 covers 16 residues. Germline V gene lookup returns CDR1 SEHNR and CDR2 FQNEAQ (reference sequence). Trimming removed 3 bases at V and 2 bases at J, with 13 bases between. CDR3: CASSFGRGDNTGELFF. In DNA form, the CDR3 reads TGTGCCAGCAGCTTCGGCAGGGGCGATAACACCGGGGAGCTGTTTTTT.

The V gene is TRBV27, the J gene TRBJ1-1, with TRBD1 identical over 7 bases. This CDR3 has 14 residues. V lost 4 bases and J lost 5; bases outside the gene matches: 7. Per germline, CDR1 MNHEY and CDR2 SMNVEV (reference sequence). The CDR3 spells CASSSTGRGTEAFF. The CDR3 nucleotides are TGTGCCAGCAGTTCGACAGGGCGTGGGACTGAAGCTTTCTTT.

The rearrangement joins TRBV3-1 (or the pseudogene TRBV3-2) to TRBJ1-2; D remains unclear. The CDR3 has 15 residues. The ends were cut back, 0 bases at V and 5 bases at J, with 13 bases in the middle. Germline loops: CDR1 LGHDT, CDR2 YNNKEL (reference sequence). CDR3 amino acids: CASSQDTPPGYGYTF. CDR3 nucleotides: TGTGCCAGCAGCCAAGATACGCCCCCGGGGTATGGCTACACCTTC.

This chain links TRBV7-2 with TRBJ1-2; D is undetermined. The CDR3 covers 12 residues. Germline CDR1 and CDR2: SGHTA and FQGNSA. Trimming cost V 1 base and J 8 bases, with 8 bases left between them. The chain's CDR3 is CASSLGEWGYTF. CDR3 in DNA: TGTGCCAGCAGCTTAGGGGAGTGGGGCTACACCTTC.

The chain recombines TRBV21-1 with TRBJ2-3; the table gives TRBD2 as D, unverified against the DNA. TRBV21-1 is tagged as a pseudogene. The CDR3 consists of 19 residues. The CDR3 DNA reads as TGTGCCAGCAGCTCTCTCGCGGGACTAGCGGGACTTAGCACAGATACGCAGTATTTT. Its translation: CASSSLAGLAGLSTDTQYF.

The genes are TRBV7-9 and TRBJ2-7; TRBD1 matches 8 bases. Germline assignment: CDR1 SEHNR and CDR2 FQNEAQ (reference sequence). The V and J ends lost 5 bases and 2 bases, in that order; junction bases with no gene match: 8. This CDR3 comprises 15 residues. The CDR3: CASSRDRTPTYEQYF. The DNA for the CDR3 is TGTGCCAGCAGCCGGGACAGGACACCAACCTACGAGCAGTACTTC.

This clone was observed once. The chain employs TRBV7-9 and TRBJ1-4; TRBD1 matches at 8 bases. Trimming cost V 4 bases and J 6 bases; bases outside gene matches: 13. CDR3 length: 17 amino acids. Per the germline V gene, CDR1 is SEHNR and CDR2 is FQNEAQ (reference sequence). CDR3: CASSSTGEASSYEKLFF. The CDR3 region has the DNA TGTGCCAGCAGCTCGACAGGGGAAGCCTCTAGTTATGAAAAACTGTTTTTT. Variable domain in full (rest from reference TRBV7-9 and TRBJ1-4): DTGVSQNPRHKITKRGQNVTFRCDPISEHNRLYWYRQTLGQGPEFLTYFQNEAQLEKSRLLSDRFSAERPKGSFSTLEIQRTEQGDSAMYLCASSSTGEASSYEKLFFGSGTQLSVL.

This sequence joins TRBV7-2 and TRBJ2-2, with D maybe TRBD2 (5 bases). The CDR3 is 16 residues long. Trimming shortened V by 1 base and J by 5 bases, and 14 bases separated the two germline ends. Germline loops: CDR1 SGHTA, CDR2 FQGNSA. The CDR3 nucleotides read TGTGCCAGCAGCTTAGTGTTTGGGCGGGTGACCGGGGAGCTGTTTTTT. The encoded protein is CASSLVFGRVTGELFF.

The chain links TRBV7-6 to TRBJ1-6; TRBD1 matches 7 bases. There are 16 residues in the CDR3. Germline values: CDR1 SGHVS, CDR2 FNYEAQ. Trimming removed 4 bases from V and 9 bases from J; junction bases left unmatched: 12. The CDR3 DNA is TGTGCCAGCAGCTCCTACAGGGGAGGCCAGGGTTCACCCCTCCACTTT. It codes for CASSSYRGGQGSPLHF.

V usage is TRBV6-5 and J usage is TRBJ2-5; 7 bases are a match to TRBD1. After removal of 7 bases from V and 3 bases from J, the junction contained 11 bases not matched to a gene. CDR1 and CDR2 from the germline V gene are MNHEY and SVGAGI. There are 15 residues in the CDR3. In DNA, the CDR3 is TGTGCCAGCACCCCCCTGGGTCAGGGGGAAGAGACCCAGTACTTC. It specifies CASTPLGQGEETQYF.

The V call is TRBV5-6, the J call TRBJ2-1, with 9 nucleotides matching TRBD2. The CDR3 runs 16 residues. The germline CDR1 and CDR2 sequences are SGHDT and YYEEEE. J was trimmed by 6 bases and V by 2 bases; bases with no gene match: 9. The CDR3 spells CASSFPVAGGGNEQFF. DNA for the CDR3: TGTGCCAGCAGCTTCCCGGTGGCGGGAGGGGGCAATGAGCAGTTCTTC.

The chain is built from TRBV5-6 and TRBJ2-4; 8 bases are shared with TRBD2. The CDR3 is made up of 13 amino acids. The J segment lost 6 bases and the V segment lost 4 bases, leaving 3 bases of the junction unmatched. Germline-derived CDR1 and CDR2 are SGHDT and YYEEEE. The CDR3 protein is CASSGGLANIQYF. For the CDR3, the DNA is TGTGCCAGCAGCGGCGGACTAGCAAACATTCAGTACTTC. Filled out from reference TRBV5-6 and TRBJ2-4, the complete variable domain reads DAGVTQSPTHLIKTRGQQVTLRCSPKSGHDTVSWYQQALGQGPQFIFQYYEEEERQRGNFPDRFSGHQFPNYSSELNVNALLLGDSALYLCASSGGLANIQYFGAGTRLSVL.